The 22 T cell receptor beta chains below come from one sample, sequenced in a study of CD8 T cells in Susac syndrome. Random-hexamer reverse transcription was applied to 0.5 to 1 ug RNA. TCRdb independently ran MiXCR on the immunoSEQ multiplex PCR reads; one entry per CDR3 protein. The repertoire holds 65,000 to 90,000 distinct CDR3 sequences, with about 95% as singletons. Sequencing was carried out using CD8+ T cells from PBMCs. These TCRs come from a human donor with multiple sclerosis.

The gene calls are TRBV7-2 and TRBJ2-3; 10 positions agree with TRBD1. This CDR3 comprises 15 residues. The germline gives CDR1 SGHTA, CDR2 FQGNSA. V lost 4 bases, J lost 4 bases, and 5 bases stayed unmatched. The CDR3 coding sequence is TGTGCCAGCAGCTCGACAGGGGGCTACGCAGATACGCAGTATTTT. Its protein is CASSSTGGYADTQYF.

V gene TRBV7-9 combines with J gene TRBJ2-1, with a tentative D call TRBD1 (5 bases). The CDR3 runs 14 residues. Germline assignment: CDR1 SEHNR and CDR2 FQNEAQ (reference sequence). V gave up 6 bases and J gave up 3 bases, with 12 bases separating them. This CDR3 reads CASSGAGIYNEQFF. The DNA of the CDR3 is TGTGCCAGCAGTGGGGCAGGGATCTACAATGAGCAGTTCTTC.

This rearrangement joins TRBV4-2 to TRBJ2-7, with 9 positions matching TRBD2. The V gene's germline CDR1 is LGHNA and CDR2 YNFKEQ. This CDR3 contains 15 residues. V lost 2 bases, J lost 1 base, and 3 bases stayed unmatched. The CDR3 protein is CASSQFSGSSYEQYF. For the CDR3, the DNA is TGTGCCAGCAGCCAATTTAGCGGGAGTTCCTACGAGCAGTACTTC.

The chain joins TRBV5-1 to TRBJ1-1; no reliable D call. The CDR3 runs to 14 residues. Trimming left V 5 bases short and J 7 bases short, with 18 bases between. Per the germline V gene, CDR1 is SGHRS and CDR2 is YFSETQ. The CDR3 spells CASSYREQKFEAFF. The CDR3 nucleotides read TGCGCCAGCAGTTATAGGGAACAGAAGTTTGAAGCTTTCTTT.

The genes are TRBV3-1 and TRBJ1-2; 10 positions match TRBD1. There are 13 residues in the CDR3. Losses at the gene ends were 4 bases for V and 4 bases for J; bases not matched to a gene: 0. From germline, CDR1 is LGHDT and CDR2 YNNKEL (reference sequence). The CDR3 region has the DNA TGTGCCAGCAGCCGGGACAGGGGCTATGGCTACACCTTC. Amino acid sequence: CASSRDRGYGYTF.

V usage is TRBV27 and J usage is TRBJ2-2; TRBD2 matches at 8 bases. Trimming took 6 bases from V and 7 from J; bases not matched to a gene: 7. Germline V gene data show CDR1 as MNHEY and CDR2 as SMNVEV (reference sequence). CDR3 size: 14 residues. CDR3 coding DNA: TGTGCCAGCAGCTTCTCAAGCGGGAGCGGGGAGCTGTTTTTT. Amino acids: CASSFSSGSGELFF.

The genes are TRBV29-1 and TRBJ2-2, with no clear D. V lost 0 bases and J lost 6, with 8 bases in between. The germline V gene has CDR1 SQVTM and CDR2 ANQGSEA. The length of the CDR3 is 13 residues. CDR3 nucleotide sequence: TGCAGCGTTGAAGAGGGATCGGCCGGGGAGCTGTTTTTT. This sequence encodes CSVEEGSAGELFF.

The rearrangement uses TRBV27 and TRBJ2-5; D gene ambiguous. Trimming stripped 2 bases from V and 1 base from J, with 2 bases between. The CDR3 is made up of 12 amino acids. Germline CDR1 reads MNHEY; CDR2 reads SMNVEV (reference sequence). DNA of the CDR3: TGTGCCAGCAGTTTAGTCCAAGAGACCCAGTACTTC. Its protein product is CASSLVQETQYF.

The chain has TRBV28 and TRBJ1-1, with TRBD1 as a possible D gene (5 bases). The germline CDR1 and CDR2 sequences are MDHEN and SYDVKM. The V and J ends lost 2 bases and 1 base respectively, with 8 bases between them. The CDR3 runs 14 residues. The DNA of the CDR3 is TGTGCCAGCAGTTTAACCGGGACGAACACTGAAGCTTTCTTT. As protein: CASSLTGTNTEAFF.

V usage is TRBV4-1 and J usage is TRBJ1-6; D is perhaps TRBD1 (5 bases). Deletions cut 7 bases from V and 6 bases from J, with 10 bases between. Germline CDR1 MGHRA, CDR2 YSYEKL. This CDR3 is 13 amino acids long. In DNA form, the CDR3 reads TGCGCCAGCACGGGGGGGGGTAATTCACCCCTCCACTTT. This translates into CASTGGGNSPLHF.

This chain connects TRBV30 to TRBJ1-4; D call uncertain. Trimming cost V 2 bases and J 0 bases, with 7 bases left between them. Germline CDR1 is GTSNPN and CDR2 is SVGIG (reference sequence). The CDR3 runs to 14 residues. CDR3 bases: TGTGCCTGGAGTCTAGATCCAACTAATGAAAAACTGTTTTTT. Translated: CAWSLDPTNEKLFF.

This chain joins TRBV10-1 and TRBJ2-7; 9 nucleotides line up with TRBD2. Losses at the gene ends were 7 bases for V and 4 bases for J; bases not matched to a gene: 14. The germline V gene has CDR1 WNHNN and CDR2 SYGVQD (reference sequence). This CDR3 spans 16 amino acids. The CDR3 coding sequence is TGCGCCAGCAAAGTAGCGGGAGAATCCCTTTTTTACGAGCAGTACTTC. Protein sequence: CASKVAGESLFYEQYF.

The chain joins TRBV6-5 to TRBJ2-1, with D maybe TRBD1 (5 bases). Germline CDR1 reads MNHEY; CDR2 reads SVGAGI. This CDR3 spans 14 amino acids. Trimming cost V 7 bases and J 7 bases, with 17 bases left between them. This CDR3 is CASKWAPGANEQFF. The CDR3 nucleotides read TGTGCCAGCAAGTGGGCCCCTGGGGCAAATGAGCAGTTCTTC.

CDR3 amino acids: CASSLSIGLSYEQYF. CDR3 nucleotide sequence: TGTGCCAGCAGCCTGTCTATAGGGCTCTCCTACGAGCAGTACTTC. The chain employs TRBV4-2 and TRBJ2-7; D is ambiguous. Trimming took 4 bases from V and 0 from J, leaving 13 bases between them. There are 15 residues in the CDR3. CDR1 is LGHNA and CDR2 is YNFKEQ in the germline V gene.

The DNA of the CDR3 is TGCGCCAGCAGCCAAGGGTGGGGGGTTAGCAATCAGCCCCAGCATTTT. Translating it yields CASSQGWGVSNQPQHF. V usage is TRBV4-3 and J usage is TRBJ1-5; tentatively, D is TRBD1 (5 bases). This CDR3 has 16 amino acids. CDR1 is LGHNA and CDR2 is YSLEER in the germline V gene. V lost 1 base and J 0 bases, leaving 10 bases between the germline ends.

This clonotype was observed a few times. This chain connects TRBV2 to TRBJ2-5; 7 nucleotides align to TRBD1. The CDR3 loop spans 13 amino acids. V was pared by 8 bases and J by 2 bases, with 5 bases of the junction left unmatched. Germline values: CDR1 SNHLY, CDR2 FYNNEI. CDR3 loop: CASLTGRQETQYF. CDR3 coding DNA: TGTGCCAGCCTGACAGGGCGTCAAGAGACCCAGTACTTC. Using reference TRBV2 and TRBJ2-5 for the parts outside the CDR3, the full variable domain is EPEVTQTPSHQVTQMGQEVILRCVPISNHLYFYWYRQILGQKVEFLVSFYNNEISEKSEIFDDQFSVERPDGSNFTLKIRSTKLEDSAMYFCASLTGRQETQYFGPGTRLLVL.

The V and J genes are TRBV7-8 and TRBJ1-2; D not resolved. The CDR3 length is 13 residues. The ends were cut back, 5 bases at V and 4 bases at J, with 11 bases in the middle. Germline V gives CDR1 SGHVS, CDR2 FQNEAQ. This CDR3 reads CASSHNYGYGYTF. The CDR3 DNA reads as TGTGCCAGCAGCCATAATTACGGCTATGGCTACACCTTC.

The chain combines TRBV29-1 with TRBJ2-7, with a tentative D call TRBD1 (6 bases). This CDR3 region has 12 residues. Germline V gene lookup returns CDR1 SQVTM and CDR2 ANQGSEA. V lost 8 bases, J lost 6 bases, and 17 bases lay in between. The CDR3 region is CSITGTPGEQYF. The DNA of the CDR3 is TGCAGCATAACCGGGACACCCGGCGAGCAGTACTTC.

This sequence joins TRBV6-5 and TRBJ2-7; D might be TRBD2 (6 bases). Per the germline V gene, CDR1 is MNHEY and CDR2 is SVGAGI. With 5 bases removed from V and 6 bases from J, the gap between germline ends came to 11 bases. The CDR3 is 12 residues long. This chain's CDR3 is CASSISGLEQYF. Here the CDR3 DNA reads TGTGCCAGCAGTATTAGCGGCCTCGAGCAGTACTTC.

Only a few counts were recorded for this clonotype. V and J are TRBV11-1 and TRBJ1-1; D possibly corresponds to TRBD1 (6 bases). The CDR3 is 15 residues long. V was clipped by 5 bases and J by 6 bases, with 19 bases between them. Germline CDR1 SGHAT, CDR2 FQDESV (reference sequence). The CDR3: CASSHAGEQSAEAFF. CDR3 nucleotides: TGTGCCAGCAGCCACGCAGGGGAGCAAAGCGCTGAAGCTTTCTTT. The whole variable domain, filled in from reference TRBV11-1 and TRBJ1-1, reads EAEVAQSPRYKITEKSQAVAFWCDPISGHATLYWYRQILGQGPELLVQFQDESVVDDSQLPKDRFSAERLKGVDSTLKIQPAELGDSAMYLCASSHAGEQSAEAFFGQGTRLTVV.

The chain joins TRBV3-1 to TRBJ2-5; D not certain. Germline V gene sequence: CDR1 LGHDT, CDR2 YNNKEL (reference sequence). The CDR3 is made up of 15 amino acids. Trimming cost V 4 bases and J 1 base, with 13 bases left between them. The CDR3 DNA is TGTGCCAGCAGCCCCGGCCTCACAGTCCAAGAGACCCAGTACTTC. The encoded protein is CASSPGLTVQETQYF.

This chain links TRBV5-5 with TRBJ2-7; D is possibly TRBD1 or TRBD2 (5 bases each). Trimming removed 3 bases at V and 6 bases at J, with 16 bases between. The CDR3 sequence is 14 residues long. Germline assignment: CDR1 SGHKS and CDR2 YYEKEE (reference sequence). The CDR3 nucleotides are TGTGCCAGCAGCTCCGGGGCGAGCGACGCCGAGCAGTACTTC. Residues: CASSSGASDAEQYF.